This T cell receptor (beta chain) was recovered during a study of Graves' ophthalmopathy and Graves' hyperthyroidism. Whole-study findings and limits: A 13-signature model separated ophthalmopathy from stable hyperthyroidism, just over 85% sensitivity, around 78% specificity.

The V and J ends lost 7 bases and 4 bases respectively, with 10 bases between them. The CDR3 has 12 residues. CDR1 is SGHTA and CDR2 is FQGNSA in the germline V gene. Orbital computed tomography, together with clinical symptoms, serum thyroxine, TRAb and thyroid ultrasound, was used for diagnosis. Amplifying from RNA transcripts, the study obtained TCR beta CDR3 regions. Second-round multiplex PCR followed a first-round RT-PCR using HTBI primers. MiXCR, applied by TCRdb to the multiplex PCR reads, yields one record per CDR3 protein. The sample contains over a million distinct CDR3 sequences, roughly 35% of which appear only once. This clonotype was detected many times. Its target is unknown.

The sequenced sample consisted of peripheral blood or thyroid tissue (not recorded which). J is TRBJ1-2 and V is TRBV7-2, with D maybe TRBD1 (5 bases). The sequence was obtained from an adult man with Graves' hyperthyroidism. DNA of the CDR3: TGTGCCAGCACCCTGGGGACCTATGGCTACACCTTC. Protein sequence: CASTLGTYGYTF.